The rows below give T cell receptor beta chains drawn from one sample of a study of OX40 agonist ivuxolimab in advanced cancers. The protocol was immunoSEQ multiplex PCR, while the TCRdb copy is restricted to in-frame clones and leaves out a portion. The repertoire has about 79,000 clones, about 85% of them found once; the top ten carry roughly 4.9%. The specimen comprised CD4+ or CD8+ T cells sorted from blood, sampled in a trial of the OX40 agonist ivuxolimab. Receptors were obtained from an adult with an advanced solid tumor such as melanoma, head and neck, liver or kidney cancer. Both conserved end residues are part of each CDR3. A D gene is named only where the DNA matches it firmly. Only some rows state a clone size, as once, few, many or a class for expanded clones.

V	J	D	size	DNA	CDR3
TRBV5-6	TRBJ1-2	.	.	TGTGCCAGCAGTCGAAAGACCTATGGCTACACCTTC	CASSRKTYGYTF
TRBV11-2	TRBJ2-3	.	.	TGTGCCAGCAGCTTAGGGGTGGGCACAGATACGCAGTATTTT	CASSLGVGTDTQYF
TRBV19	TRBJ2-5	TRBD1	.	TGTGCCAGTAGTCCCCCAGGGGGCCGGGAGACCCAGTACTTC	CASSPPGGRETQYF
TRBV15	TRBJ2-5	TRBD1	.	TGTGCCACCAGCAGAGATCGCATGACAGGGGGTTTGGAGACCCAGTACTTC	CATSRDRMTGGLETQYF
TRBV2	TRBJ1-2	.	.	TGTGCCAGCAGGCGGAGGGAGCGTGACTATGGCTACACCTTC	CASRRRERDYGYTF
TRBV27	TRBJ2-5	.	.	TGTGCCAGCAGTAGAGGGGAGACCCAGTACTTC	CASSRGETQYF
TRBV18	TRBJ1-5	.	.	TGTGCCAGCTCAAAAGGGGCTGACGTCAATCAGCCCCAGCATTTT	CASSKGADVNQPQHF
TRBV11-2	TRBJ1-2	TRBD1	.	TGTGCCAGCAGCTCCGGACAGGCGTATGGCTACACCTTC	CASSSGQAYGYTF
TRBV6-1	TRBJ1-1	.	.	TGTGCCAGCAGGCTGTTCAATGCTGAAGCTTTCTTT	CASRLFNAEAFF
TRBV12-5	TRBJ2-1	.	.	TGTGCTAGTGGTTTGACCTCGGACTTTTCCAATGAGCAGTTCTTC	CASGLTSDFSNEQFF
TRBV19	TRBJ2-3	TRBD1	.	TGTGCCAGTAAGGACAGGGGGTCCACAGATACGCAGTATTTT	CASKDRGSTDTQYF
TRBV5-1	TRBJ1-2	.	.	TGCGCCAGCAGCTTGACGGCAGGGGATGGGCATGGCTACACCTTC	CASSLTAGDGHGYTF
TRBV19	TRBJ1-3	TRBD1	.	TGTGCCAGTAGCCCGACAGGGACGCAGGGAAACACCATATATTTT	CASSPTGTQGNTIYF
TRBV6-6	TRBJ2-1	.	.	TGTGCCAGCAGTTCTGTATATGAGCAGTTCTTC	CASSSVYEQFF
TRBV5-4	TRBJ1-5	TRBD1	few	TGTGCCAGCAGCACCGGGACAGGGGATCAGCCCCAGCATTTT	CASSTGTGDQPQHF
TRBV11-2	TRBJ2-5	.	.	TGTGCCAGCAGCTTGGGCGTAGTGGAGACCCAGTACTTC	CASSLGVVETQYF
TRBV7-2	TRBJ1-2	.	.	TGTGCCAGCAGCTTGTCTGTGGAGCGCCGGGACACCTTC	CASSLSVERRDTF
TRBV10-3	TRBJ2-7	TRBD1	few	TGTGCCATCAGTTTGACCGGGACAGGGCCCGCCGAGCAGTACTTC	CAISLTGTGPAEQYF
TRBV5-1	TRBJ1-5	.	.	TGCGCCAGCAGCTTGAGACCCGGGACACCGAATAGCAATCAGCCCCAGCATTTT	CASSLRPGTPNSNQPQHF
TRBV4-2	TRBJ2-3	.	once	TGTGCCAGCAGCCAAGAGGAAGCGAGGGGCACAGATACGCAGTATTTT	CASSQEEARGTDTQYF
TRBV7-6	TRBJ2-1	.	.	TGTGCCAGCAGCTTATTCCTAGCGAGCTCCTACAATGAGCAGTTCTTC	CASSLFLASSYNEQFF
TRBV15	TRBJ1-2	.	.	TGTGCCACCAGCTTTGAAGGGGGGGTTGGCTACACCTTC	CATSFEGGVGYTF
TRBV10-1	TRBJ1-1	.	.	TGCGCCAGCAGTGAGGGCAGCCAGAACACTGAAGCTTTCTTT	CASSEGSQNTEAFF
TRBV5-1	TRBJ2-2	TRBD2	.	TGCGCCAGCAGCTCACTAGCGGGAGGGCCGAACACCGGGGAGCTGTTTTTT	CASSSLAGGPNTGELFF
TRBV29-1	TRBJ1-2	.	.	TGCAGCACCGAAGGCGTGGTAAACCAGCTTTCCCTTAACTATGGCTACACCTTC	CSTEGVVNQLSLNYGYTF
TRBV21-1	TRBJ1-5	.	.	TGTGCCAGCAGCAAACAGTCACAGGGGGGTCAGCCCCAGCATTTT	CASSKQSQGGQPQHF
TRBV27	TRBJ1-5	.	.	TGTGCCAGCAGTTTACGGGGCACGGGCAATCAGCCCCAGCATTTT	CASSLRGTGNQPQHF
TRBV5-1	TRBJ2-2	TRBD2	.	TGCGCCAGCAGCTTGGCCTCACTAGCGGGAGCCGGGGAGCTGTTTTTT	CASSLASLAGAGELFF
TRBV4-1	TRBJ2-1	TRBD2	.	TGCGCCAGCAGCCAAGTTTACGGGACTAGCGGCTCCTACAATGAGCAGTTCTTC	CASSQVYGTSGSYNEQFF
TRBV7-2	TRBJ2-2	.	few	TGTGCCAGCAGTCGATTCGCCGGGGAGCTGTTTTTT	CASSRFAGELFF
TRBV6-1	TRBJ1-2	TRBD1	.	TGTGCCAGCAGTGAAGCTGACAGGGGCGTCTACACCTTC	CASSEADRGVYTF
TRBV18	TRBJ2-7	.	.	TGTGCCAGCTCACCACCAGGAACAGGTGGGTACGAGCAGTACTTC	CASSPPGTGGYEQYF
TRBV27	TRBJ2-3	.	.	TGTGCCAGCAGCACGCGGCAGGGAGACGATACGCAGTATTTT	CASSTRQGDDTQYF
TRBV5-6	TRBJ1-2	TRBD1	.	TGTGCCAGCAGCATTGCCGGGACAGGAACTGGCTACACCTTC	CASSIAGTGTGYTF
TRBV2	TRBJ2-4	.	.	TGTGCCAGCAGTGATCCAGGGGTCAAAAACATTCAGTACTTC	CASSDPGVKNIQYF
TRBV4-1	TRBJ2-7	TRBD2	.	TGCGCCAGCAGCCAAGATCGGCGGGAGAGCTACGAGCAGTACTTC	CASSQDRRESYEQYF
TRBV5-4	TRBJ2-2	TRBD1	.	TGTGCCAGCAGCCCAAAAGGACAGGGGGCGAACACCGGGGAGCTGTTTTTT	CASSPKGQGANTGELFF
TRBV6-1	TRBJ2-3	.	.	TGTGCCAGCAATAGAGGAGCCGCAGATACGCAGTATTTT	CASNRGAADTQYF
TRBV11-3	TRBJ2-3	.	once	TGTGCCAGCAGTCCTGGGTTGGGTATCACAGATACGCAGTATTTT	CASSPGLGITDTQYF
TRBV9	TRBJ2-1	TRBD2	.	TGTGCCAGCAGCGTGACGGGGGGGTATTACAATGAGCAGTTCTTC	CASSVTGGYYNEQFF
TRBV21-1	TRBJ1-1	.	.	TGTGCCAGCAGCACCCATGGGAGGGGGGAGAACACTGAAGCTTTCTTT	CASSTHGRGENTEAFF